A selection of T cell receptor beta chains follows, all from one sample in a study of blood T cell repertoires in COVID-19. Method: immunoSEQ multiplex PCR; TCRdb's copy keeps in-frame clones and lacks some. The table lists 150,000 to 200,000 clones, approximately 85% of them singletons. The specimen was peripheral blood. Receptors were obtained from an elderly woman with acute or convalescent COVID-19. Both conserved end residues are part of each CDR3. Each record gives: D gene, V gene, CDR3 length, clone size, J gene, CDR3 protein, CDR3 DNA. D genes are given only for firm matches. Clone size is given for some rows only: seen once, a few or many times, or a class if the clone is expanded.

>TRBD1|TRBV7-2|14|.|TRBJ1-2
CASSFRGQAYGYTF
TGTGCCAGCAGCTTTAGGGGACAGGCCTATGGCTACACCTTC
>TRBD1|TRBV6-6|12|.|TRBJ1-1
CASSPTGGRAFF
TGTGCCAGCAGCCCGACAGGGGGCCGAGCTTTCTTT
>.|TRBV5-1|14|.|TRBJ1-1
CASSGTGRGAEAFF
TGCGCCAGCAGCGGAACAGGGAGAGGCGCTGAAGCTTTCTTT
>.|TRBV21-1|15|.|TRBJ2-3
CASSRGQGYTDTQYF
TGTGCCAGCAGCCGGGGACAGGGGTACACAGATACGCAGTATTTT
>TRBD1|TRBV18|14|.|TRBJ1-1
CASSQTGGNTEAFF
TGTGCCAGCTCCCAGACAGGGGGAAACACTGAAGCTTTCTTT
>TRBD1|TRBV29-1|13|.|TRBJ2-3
CSVGTGGPDTQYF
TGCAGCGTGGGGACAGGGGGTCCAGATACGCAGTATTTT
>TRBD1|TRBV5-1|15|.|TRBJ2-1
CASSRPGTGYNEQFF
TGCGCCAGCAGCCGCCCCGGGACAGGCTACAATGAGCAGTTCTTC
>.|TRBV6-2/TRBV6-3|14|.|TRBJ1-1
CASSYAGQITEAFF
TGTGCCAGCAGTTACGCTGGTCAGATCACTGAAGCTTTCTTT
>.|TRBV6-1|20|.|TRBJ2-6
CASSDRQGGLIYSGANVLTF
TGTGCCAGCAGTGATCGGCAGGGGGGCCTTATTTACTCTGGGGCCAACGTCCTGACTTTC
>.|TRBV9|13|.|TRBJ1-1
CASSLSPGTEAFF
TGTGCCAGCAGCCTAAGCCCCGGCACTGAAGCTTTCTTT
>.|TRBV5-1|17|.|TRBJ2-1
CASSLGPASRSYNEQFF
TGCGCCAGCAGCTTGGGTCCCGCGAGCCGCTCCTACAATGAGCAGTTCTTC
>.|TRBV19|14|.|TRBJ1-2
CASSIQGSVIGYTF
TGTGCCAGTAGTATACAGGGCTCGGTGATAGGCTACACCTTC
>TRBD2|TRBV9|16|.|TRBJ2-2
CASSSLAEPNTGELFF
TGTGCCAGCAGCTCACTAGCGGAGCCGAACACCGGGGAGCTGTTTTTT
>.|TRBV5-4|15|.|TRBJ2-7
CASSFPGALEHEQYF
TGTGCCAGCAGCTTCCCGGGAGCCCTGGAGCACGAGCAGTACTTC
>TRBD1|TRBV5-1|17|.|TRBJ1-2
CASSRRTGFRSNYGYTF
TGCGCCAGCAGCCGCCGGACAGGGTTTAGATCTAACTATGGCTACACCTTC
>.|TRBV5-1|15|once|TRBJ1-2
CASSLGGELGYGYTF
TGCGCCAGCAGCTTGGGAGGAGAGCTCGGCTATGGCTACACCTTC
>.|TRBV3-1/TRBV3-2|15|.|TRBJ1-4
CASSQDGGTNEKLFF
TGTGCCAGCAGCCAAGATGGGGGCACTAATGAAAAACTGTTTTTT
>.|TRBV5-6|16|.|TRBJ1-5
CASSPQELASNQPQHF
TGTGCCAGCAGCCCTCAGGAGCTAGCAAGCAATCAGCCCCAGCATTTT
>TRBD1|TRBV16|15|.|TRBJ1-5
CASSRSGQGGQPQHF
TGTGCCAGCAGCCGGTCCGGACAGGGAGGTCAGCCCCAGCATTTT
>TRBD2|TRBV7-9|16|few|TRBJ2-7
CASSHGTSGRDYEQYF
TGTGCCAGCAGCCACGGGACTAGCGGGCGAGACTACGAGCAGTACTTC
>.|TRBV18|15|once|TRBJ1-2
CASSPQGSANYGYTF
TGTGCCAGCTCACCCCAGGGGAGCGCCAACTATGGCTACACCTTC
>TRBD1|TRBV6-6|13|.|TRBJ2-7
CASSKGGVGEQYF
TGTGCCAGCAGTAAAGGGGGCGTCGGCGAGCAGTACTTC
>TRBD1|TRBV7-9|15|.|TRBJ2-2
CASSLARGLSGELFF
TGTGCCAGCAGCTTGGCCAGGGGGCTCAGCGGGGAGCTGTTTTTT
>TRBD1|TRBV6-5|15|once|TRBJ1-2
CASSRNRGPHYGYTF
TGTGCCAGCAGTAGAAACAGGGGCCCCCACTATGGCTACACCTTC
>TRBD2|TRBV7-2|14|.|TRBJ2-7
CASSPRGGPDEQYF
TGTGCCAGCAGCCCCCGGGGGGGTCCTGACGAGCAGTACTTC
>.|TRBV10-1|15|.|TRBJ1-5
CASSESRTGNQPQHF
TGCGCCAGCAGTGAGTCCCGGACAGGCAATCAGCCCCAGCATTTT
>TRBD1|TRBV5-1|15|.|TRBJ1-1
CASSPQGAGNTEAFF
TGCGCCAGCAGCCCTCAGGGGGCTGGGAACACTGAAGCTTTCTTT
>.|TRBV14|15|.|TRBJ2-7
CASSQDGGQLREQYF
TGTGCCAGCAGCCAAGATGGCGGACAGCTGCGGGAGCAGTACTTC
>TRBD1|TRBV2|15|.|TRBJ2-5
CASSADRGRGETQYF
TGTGCCAGCAGTGCTGACAGGGGGAGAGGAGAGACCCAGTACTTC
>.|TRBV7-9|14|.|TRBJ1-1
CASSSAGTNTEAFF
TGTGCCAGCAGCTCCGCCGGGACAAACACTGAAGCTTTCTTT
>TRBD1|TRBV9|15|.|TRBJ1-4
CASSVDTGAGEKLFF
TGTGCCAGCAGCGTAGACACAGGGGCTGGTGAAAAACTGTTTTTT
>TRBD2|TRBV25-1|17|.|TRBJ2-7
CASSKPAGTSGAYEQYF
TGTGCCAGCAGTAAACCAGCCGGGACTAGCGGAGCCTACGAGCAGTACTTC
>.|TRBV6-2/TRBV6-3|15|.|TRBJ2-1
CASSSATGVYNEQFF
TGTGCCAGCAGTTCGGCGACAGGAGTCTACAATGAGCAGTTCTTC
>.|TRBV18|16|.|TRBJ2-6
CASSPRENSGANVLTF
TGTGCCAGCTCACCACGGGAGAACTCTGGGGCCAACGTCCTGACTTTC
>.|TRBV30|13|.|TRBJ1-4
CAWTLGFHEKLFF
TGTGCCTGGACTCTCGGGTTCCATGAAAAACTGTTTTTT
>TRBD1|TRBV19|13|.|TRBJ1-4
CASSGTGGEKLFF
TGTGCCAGTAGTGGAACAGGGGGTGAAAAACTGTTTTTT
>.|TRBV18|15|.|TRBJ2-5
CASSPRMQGRATQYF
TGTGCCAGCTCACCACGAATGCAGGGTAGGGCGACCCAGTACTTC
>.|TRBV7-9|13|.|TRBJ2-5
CASSPLGPETQYF
TGTGCCAGCAGCCCACTAGGTCCGGAGACCCAGTACTTC